Listed below are T cell receptor beta chains from one sample, sequenced in a study of T cell repertoires in cytomegalovirus infection. Antigen specificity for these receptors is unknown. TCRdb reanalysed the reads using MiXCR and keeps one entry per CDR3 protein. This sample carries some 310,000 distinct CDR3 sequences, roughly 25% of them seen once, and the ten largest clones take more than 10%. The sample in question was cultured PBMCs, obtained from culture after CMV antigen stimulation. The source of these receptors is a human donor in good health (CMV status not recorded). Some clones in this sample may be carry-over from other donors' samples. Each CDR3 is given without its conserved first and last residue. The size field is filled for only some rows; it gives once, few, many or a size class.

few,TRBJ2-6,TRBV4-1,ASSRAGGSGANVLT
few,TRBJ2-2,TRBV29-1,SVRGIAGGPGELF
few,TRBJ2-3,TRBV20-1,SASPEDTQY
-,TRBJ2-3,TRBV20-1,SARRSSDTQY
few,TRBJ1-5,TRBV25-1,ASSAGATGVWSQPQH
few,TRBJ2-3,TRBV2,ARVLTGTTDTQY
few,TRBJ2-1,TRBV20-1,SALPSGKYNEQF
many,TRBJ1-1,TRBV19,ASSGRDRLLGGTEAF
few,TRBJ2-1,TRBV7-2,ASSPGTGPYNEQF
-,TRBJ1-1,TRBV5-3,ASSPSPQGRRTEAF
-,TRBJ2-5,TRBV28,ASKLTVAEWETQY
-,TRBJ2-3,TRBV19,ASSMTSGRIADTQY
-,TRBJ1-2,TRBV28,AGAGTGGMNYGYT
-,TRBJ1-2,TRBV5-1,ASSPGPGTEYGYT
few,TRBJ1-1,TRBV6-1,ASWYYRGSTEAF
-,TRBJ2-4,TRBV27,ASSFGVTAKNIQY
-,TRBJ1-2,TRBV27,ASRQRGASYGYT
few,TRBJ1-3,TRBV12-3/TRBV12-4,ASSPVGNTIY
once,TRBJ1-4,TRBV6-2/TRBV6-3,ASTRQGPANEKLF
-,TRBJ2-6,TRBV10-3,AISESRPNSGANVLT
-,TRBJ2-7,TRBV7-2,ASSLASVKY
few,TRBJ1-1,TRBV4-3,ASSQEWARGRFPEAF
-,TRBJ2-7,TRBV20-1,SAAGLATTYEQY
many,TRBJ2-3,TRBV7-2,ASSPGIFVGGDTQY
few,TRBJ2-1,TRBV19,ASSTANSYNEQF